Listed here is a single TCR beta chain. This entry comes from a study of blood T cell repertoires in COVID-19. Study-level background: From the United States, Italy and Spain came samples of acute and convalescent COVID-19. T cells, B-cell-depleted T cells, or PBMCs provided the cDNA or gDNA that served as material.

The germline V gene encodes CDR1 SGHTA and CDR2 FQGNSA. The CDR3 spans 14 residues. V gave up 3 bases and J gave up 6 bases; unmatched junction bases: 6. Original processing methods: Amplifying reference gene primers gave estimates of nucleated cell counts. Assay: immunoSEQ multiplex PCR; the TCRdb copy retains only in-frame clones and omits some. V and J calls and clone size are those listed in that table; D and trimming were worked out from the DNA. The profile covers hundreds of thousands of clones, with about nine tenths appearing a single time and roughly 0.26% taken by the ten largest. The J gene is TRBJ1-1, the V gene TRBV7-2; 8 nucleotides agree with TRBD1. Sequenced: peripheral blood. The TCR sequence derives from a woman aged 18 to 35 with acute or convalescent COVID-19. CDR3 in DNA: TGTGCCAGCAGCTTGGCAGGGGGCTCCCCTGAAGCTTTCTTT. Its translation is CASSLAGGSPEAFF. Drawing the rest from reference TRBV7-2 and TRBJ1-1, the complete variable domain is GAGVSQSPSNKVTEKGKDVELRCDPISGHTALYWYRQSLGQGLEFLIYFQGNSAPDKSGLPSDRFSAERTGGSVSTLTIQRTQQEDSAVYLCASSLAGGSPEAFFGQGTRLTVV.